A selection of T cell receptor beta chains follows, all from one sample in a study of tissue T cells after allogeneic stem cell transplantation. The data were produced by immunoSEQ multiplex PCR, yet TCRdb's version contains in-frame clones alone and is incomplete. Of tens of thousands of clones listed, around four fifths are singletons. Sequencing was performed on tissue from the ileum, taken at autopsy. Source of these receptors: a female donor over 55 with lung cancer. CDR3s include the opening cysteine and the closing phenylalanine or tryptophan. Each record gives: clone size, J gene, D gene, CDR3 length, V gene, CDR3 DNA, CDR3 protein. A D gene is named only where the DNA matches it firmly. Size tells how often a clone was seen (once, few, many) or the class of an expanded clone, and some rows leave it out.

. | TRBJ2-1 | TRBD1 | 12 | TRBV11-1 | TGTGCCAGCAGCCCCAGGGGGCCGGGGCAGTTCTTC | CASSPRGPGQFF
. | TRBJ1-5 | . | 14 | TRBV18 | TGTGCCAGCTCACCAGTTGGGGGAAATCAGCCCCAGCATTTT | CASSPVGGNQPQHF
. | TRBJ2-2 | . | 14 | TRBV2 | TGTGCCAGCAGGGTACACCAGAACACCGGGGAGCTGTTTTTT | CASRVHQNTGELFF
few | TRBJ2-4 | . | 14 | TRBV6-6 | TGTGCCAGCAGTTACCCAGGGGCCAAAAACATTCAGTACTTC | CASSYPGAKNIQYF
. | TRBJ2-1 | . | 13 | TRBV12-3/TRBV12-4 | TGTGCCAGCCTGCTCCACGGGAACAATGAGCAGTTCTTC | CASLLHGNNEQFF
few | TRBJ1-2 | TRBD1 | 14 | TRBV27 | TGTGCCAGCAGTGCCGGGACAGGGGGGAATGGCTACACCTTC | CASSAGTGGNGYTF
. | TRBJ1-5 | TRBD1 | 16 | TRBV18 | TGTGCCAGCTCACCCGGGACAGGGGGCAGGAATCAGCCCCAGCATTTT | CASSPGTGGRNQPQHF
. | TRBJ2-3 | TRBD1 | 14 | TRBV6-5 | TGTGCCAGCACCTTACAGGGGGAGGAGGATACGCAGTATTTT | CASTLQGEEDTQYF
. | TRBJ1-2 | TRBD1 | 15 | TRBV7-8 | TGTGCCAGCAGCTTAGGCGGGACAGTCAACTATGGCTACACCTTC | CASSLGGTVNYGYTF
. | TRBJ1-2 | . | 14 | TRBV19 | TGTGCCAGTAGTATAGTCGGCAGCAACTATGGCTACACCTTC | CASSIVGSNYGYTF
. | TRBJ1-1 | . | 11 | TRBV5-1 | TGCGCCAGCAGCTTGGGGGAGAGTACTTTCTTT | CASSLGESTFF
. | TRBJ2-7 | . | 13 | TRBV2 | TGTGCCAGCAGTGCGCCAGGGTCCTACGAGCAGTACTTC | CASSAPGSYEQYF
once | TRBJ2-2 | TRBD2 | 16 | TRBV7-2 | TGTGCCAGCAGCGTAGCGGGGGGCAGGAACACCGGGGAGCTGTTTTTT | CASSVAGGRNTGELFF
. | TRBJ2-7 | TRBD2 | 15 | TRBV14 | TGTGCCAGCAGCCAAACTAGCGGGCACTACTACGAGCAGTACTTC | CASSQTSGHYYEQYF
. | TRBJ2-3 | TRBD1 | 19 | TRBV7-9 | TGTGCCAGCAGCTCCAGATATGGTCCGGGACAGGGGCACACAGATACGCAGTATTTT | CASSSRYGPGQGHTDTQYF
. | TRBJ1-3 | . | 15 | TRBV18 | TGTGCCAGCTCGATTAACTCTGGCCCCAGAAACACCATATATTTT | CASSINSGPRNTIYF
. | TRBJ1-5 | TRBD1 | 21 | TRBV6-2/TRBV6-3 | TGTGCCAGCAGTTACTCGAGAACAGGGGCAAGAGGGATTGTTGGCAATCAGCCCCAGCATTTT | CASSYSRTGARGIVGNQPQHF
large | TRBJ1-1 | . | 10 | TRBV7-2 | TGTGCCAGCAGCTCGTCGGGAGCTTTCTTT | CASSSSGAFF
once | TRBJ1-1 | . | 14 | TRBV7-8 | TGTGCCAGCAGCTTAGGGGGAGGGCGGACTGAAGCTTTCTTT | CASSLGGGRTEAFF
. | TRBJ2-2 | . | 16 | TRBV7-9 | TGTGCCAGCAGCTCCCCCCAGGGAAGGATGTCCGGGGAGCTGTTTTTT | CASSSPQGRMSGELFF
. | TRBJ2-7 | TRBD1 | 14 | TRBV27 | TGTGCCAGCAGGGACAGGGGGCGCGTAGACGAGCAGTACTTC | CASRDRGRVDEQYF
. | TRBJ1-1 | . | 19 | TRBV7-9 | TGTGCCAGCAGCTTAGCGGAGGGTGGGGCATATACACGGCGGACTGAAGCTTTCTTT | CASSLAEGGAYTRRTEAFF
. | TRBJ2-7 | TRBD1 | 14 | TRBV10-2 | TGCGCCAGCAGTGACGGGGACAGGGGCTACGAGCAGTACTTC | CASSDGDRGYEQYF
. | TRBJ2-5 | . | 14 | TRBV6-1 | TGTGCCAGCAGTGAGGGCCTCCTCGGGGAGACCCAGTACTTC | CASSEGLLGETQYF
. | TRBJ1-1 | . | 13 | TRBV6-6 | TGTGCCAGCAGTTATGGGGGGTTCACTGAAGCTTTCTTT | CASSYGGFTEAFF
. | TRBJ2-2 | . | 13 | TRBV18 | TGTGCCAGCTCGCCCCGGGATGGCGGGGAGCTGTTTTTT | CASSPRDGGELFF
. | TRBJ2-7 | TRBD2 | 14 | TRBV5-1 | TGCGCCAGCGGAACGTTAGCGGGGGCTTACGAGCAGTACTTC | CASGTLAGAYEQYF